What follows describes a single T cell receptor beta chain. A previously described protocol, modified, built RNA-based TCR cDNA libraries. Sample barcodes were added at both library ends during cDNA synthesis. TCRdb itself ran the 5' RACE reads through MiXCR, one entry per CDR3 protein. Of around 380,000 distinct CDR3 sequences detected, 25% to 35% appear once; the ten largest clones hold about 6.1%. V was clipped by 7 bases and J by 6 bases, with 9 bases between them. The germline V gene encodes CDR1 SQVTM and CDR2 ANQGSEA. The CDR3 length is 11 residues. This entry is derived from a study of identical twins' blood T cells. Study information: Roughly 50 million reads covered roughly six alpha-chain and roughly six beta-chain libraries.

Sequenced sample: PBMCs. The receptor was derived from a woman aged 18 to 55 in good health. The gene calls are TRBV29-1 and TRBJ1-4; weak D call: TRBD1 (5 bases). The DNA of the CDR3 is TGCAGCGGTGGAGGGGATGAAAAACTGTTTTTT. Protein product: CSGGGDEKLFF.